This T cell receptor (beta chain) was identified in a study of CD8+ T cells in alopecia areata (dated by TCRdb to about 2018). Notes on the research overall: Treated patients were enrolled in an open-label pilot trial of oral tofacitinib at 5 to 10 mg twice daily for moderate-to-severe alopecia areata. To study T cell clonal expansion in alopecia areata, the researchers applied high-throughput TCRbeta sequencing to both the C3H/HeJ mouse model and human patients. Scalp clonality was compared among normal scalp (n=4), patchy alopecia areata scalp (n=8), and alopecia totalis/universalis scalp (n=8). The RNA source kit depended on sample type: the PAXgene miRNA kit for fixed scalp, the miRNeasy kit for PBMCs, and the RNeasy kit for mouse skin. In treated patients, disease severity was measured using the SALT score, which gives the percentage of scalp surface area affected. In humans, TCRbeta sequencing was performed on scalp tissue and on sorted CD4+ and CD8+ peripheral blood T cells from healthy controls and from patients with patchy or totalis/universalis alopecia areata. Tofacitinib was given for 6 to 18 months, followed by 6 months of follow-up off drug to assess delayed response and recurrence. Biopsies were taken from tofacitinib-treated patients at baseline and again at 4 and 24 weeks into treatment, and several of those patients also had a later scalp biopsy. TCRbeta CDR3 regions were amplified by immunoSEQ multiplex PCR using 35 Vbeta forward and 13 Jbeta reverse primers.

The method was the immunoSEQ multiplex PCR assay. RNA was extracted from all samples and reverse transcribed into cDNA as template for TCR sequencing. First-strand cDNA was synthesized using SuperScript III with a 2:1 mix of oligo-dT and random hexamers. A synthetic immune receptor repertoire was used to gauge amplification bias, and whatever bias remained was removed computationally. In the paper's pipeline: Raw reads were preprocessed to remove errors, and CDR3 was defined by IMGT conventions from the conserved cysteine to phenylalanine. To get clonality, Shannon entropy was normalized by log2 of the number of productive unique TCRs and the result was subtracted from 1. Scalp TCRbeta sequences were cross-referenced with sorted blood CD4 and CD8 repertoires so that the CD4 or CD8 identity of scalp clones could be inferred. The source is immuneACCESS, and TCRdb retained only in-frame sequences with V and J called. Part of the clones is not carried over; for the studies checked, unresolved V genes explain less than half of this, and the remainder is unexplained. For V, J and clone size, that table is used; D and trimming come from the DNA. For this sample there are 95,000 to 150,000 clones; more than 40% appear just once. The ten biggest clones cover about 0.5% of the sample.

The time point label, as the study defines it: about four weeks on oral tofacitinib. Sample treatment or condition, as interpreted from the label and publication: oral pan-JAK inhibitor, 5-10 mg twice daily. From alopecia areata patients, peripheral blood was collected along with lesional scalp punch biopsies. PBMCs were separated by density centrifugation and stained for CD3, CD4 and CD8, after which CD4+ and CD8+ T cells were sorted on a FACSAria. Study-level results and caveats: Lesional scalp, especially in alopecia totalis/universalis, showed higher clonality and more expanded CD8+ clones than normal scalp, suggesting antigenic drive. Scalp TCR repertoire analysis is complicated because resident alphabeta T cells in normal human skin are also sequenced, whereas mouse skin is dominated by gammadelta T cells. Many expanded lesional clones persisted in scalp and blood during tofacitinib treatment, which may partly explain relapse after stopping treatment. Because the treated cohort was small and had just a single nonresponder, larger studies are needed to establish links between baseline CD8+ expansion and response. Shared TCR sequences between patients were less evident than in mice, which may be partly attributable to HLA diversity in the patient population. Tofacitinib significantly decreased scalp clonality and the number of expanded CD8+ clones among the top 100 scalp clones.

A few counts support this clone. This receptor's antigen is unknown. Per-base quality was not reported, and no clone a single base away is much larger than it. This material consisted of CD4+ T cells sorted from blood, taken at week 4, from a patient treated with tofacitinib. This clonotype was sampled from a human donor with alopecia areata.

The DNA sequence is TGTGCCAGCTCAGGACAGGGGTCGGATACGCAGTATTTT. It codes for CASSGQGSDTQYF. The sequence joins TRBV18 to TRBJ2-3; TRBD1 matches 9 bases in the middle. V ends up 5 bases short and J 6 bases short, with an unmatched junction base count of 3. There are 13 amino acids in the CDR3, from cysteine to phenylalanine inclusive. Just CDR3 DNA is preserved here, 39 bases in frame from base 1. Based on the germline V gene, the CDR1 and CDR2 sequences are KGHSH and LQKENI.